The entry that follows covers one T cell receptor (beta chain) sequence. Its antigen is not known. The sample originates from a study of cytomegalovirus exposure and HLA in healthy donors. Clones were sequenced by immunoSEQ multiplex PCR, and TCRdb holds only the in-frame ones, with some missing. This sample has around 200,000 clones, with about 86% found just once. Germline V CDR1 and CDR2: LGHNA, YSLEER. There are 16 residues in the CDR3. V was pared by 2 bases and J by 0 bases, with 13 bases between. Study observations and caveats: One later analysis, an examination of the approximately 120 validation repertoires, found that first-cohort TCR clusters tended to co-occur in them. A few chains tied to CMV proved CMV antigen-specific in vitro.

Material for sequencing was PBMCs. The chain employs TRBV4-3 and TRBJ1-2, with D possibly TRBD1 on 5 matching bases. The TCR originated in a woman between 18 and 29 years old in good health and CMV-seropositive. For the CDR3, the DNA is TGCGCCAGCAGCCAACAGACAGCCGAAGCTAACTATGGCTACACCTTC. Amino acids: CASSQQTAEANYGYTF.